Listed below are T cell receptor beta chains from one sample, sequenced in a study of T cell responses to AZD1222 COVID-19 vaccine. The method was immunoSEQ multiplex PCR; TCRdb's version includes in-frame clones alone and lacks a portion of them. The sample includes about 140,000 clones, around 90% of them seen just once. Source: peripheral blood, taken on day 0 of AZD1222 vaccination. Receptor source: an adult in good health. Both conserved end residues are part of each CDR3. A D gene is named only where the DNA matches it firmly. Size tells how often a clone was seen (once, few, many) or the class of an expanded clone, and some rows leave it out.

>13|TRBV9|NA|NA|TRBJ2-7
TGTGCCAGCAGCGTAGCTGACGGCTACGAGCAGTACTTC
CASSVADGYEQYF
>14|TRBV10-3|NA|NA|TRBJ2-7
TGTGCCATCAGTGAGGTTCTTGGTAGCTACGAGCAGTACTTC
CAISEVLGSYEQYF
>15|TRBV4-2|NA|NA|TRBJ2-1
TGTGCCAGCAGCCCCGGTGATAGCTCCTACAATGAGCAGTTCTTC
CASSPGDSSYNEQFF
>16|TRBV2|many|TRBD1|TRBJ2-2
TGTGCCAGCGGAACGGGACAGACCCTGAACACCGGGGAGCTGTTTTTT
CASGTGQTLNTGELFF
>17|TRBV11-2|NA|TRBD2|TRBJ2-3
TGTGCCAGCAGCTTAGTGCTTAGCGGGGCTCTCACAGATACGCAGTATTTT
CASSLVLSGALTDTQYF
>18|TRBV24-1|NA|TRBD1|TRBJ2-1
TGTGCCACCAGTGATTCCTACAGGGGATGGCTAAGCTACAATGAGCAGTTCTTC
CATSDSYRGWLSYNEQFF
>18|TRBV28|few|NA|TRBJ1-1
TGTGCCAGCAGTCCGACGGCGACGAGAAGCGTTGGGTACACTGAAGCTTTCTTT
CASSPTATRSVGYTEAFF
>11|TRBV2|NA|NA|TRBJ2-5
TGTGCCAGCAGAATACAAGAGACCCAGTACTTC
CASRIQETQYF
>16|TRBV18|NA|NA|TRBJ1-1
TGTGCCAGCTCACCCCGAAGGGGGAGTGCGAACACTGAAGCTTTCTTT
CASSPRRGSANTEAFF
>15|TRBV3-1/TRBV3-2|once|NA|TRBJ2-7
TGTGCCAGCAGCCGAGGGGACTTAAGAATCTACGAGCAGTACTTC
CASSRGDLRIYEQYF
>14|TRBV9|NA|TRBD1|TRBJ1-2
TGTGCCAGCAGCGTCGGGGACAGGGGATATGGCTACACCTTC
CASSVGDRGYGYTF
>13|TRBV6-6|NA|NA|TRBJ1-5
TGTGCCAGCAGCCAACCGGGGCCTCAGCCCCAGCATTTT
CASSQPGPQPQHF
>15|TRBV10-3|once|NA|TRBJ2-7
TGTGCCATCAGTGAGATCGTAGGGCCGGCCTACGAGCAGTACTTC
CAISEIVGPAYEQYF
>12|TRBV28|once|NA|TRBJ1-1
TGTGCCAGCAGTTTATTCGCAGTTCAAGCTTTCTTT
CASSLFAVQAFF
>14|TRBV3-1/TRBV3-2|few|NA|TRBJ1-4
TGTGCCAGCAGCCAAGGAGGCGGAACTGGAAAACTGTTTTTT
CASSQGGGTGKLFF
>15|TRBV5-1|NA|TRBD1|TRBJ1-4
TGCGCCAGCAGCGTGACAGGGGCGCGAAATGAAAAACTGTTTTTT
CASSVTGARNEKLFF
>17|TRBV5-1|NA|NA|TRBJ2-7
TGCGCCAGCAGCTTGGAAGTGACAGGCTGGGGTCCCTACGAGCAGTACTTC
CASSLEVTGWGPYEQYF
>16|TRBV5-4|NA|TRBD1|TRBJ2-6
TGTGCCAGCAGACGGACAGGAGCAACAGGGGCCAACGTCCTGACTTTC
CASRRTGATGANVLTF
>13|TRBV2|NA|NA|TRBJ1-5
TGTGCCAGCGAAATCGGGAGGAATCAGCCCCAGCATTTT
CASEIGRNQPQHF
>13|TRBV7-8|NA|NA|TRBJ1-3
TGTGCCAGCAGCTACAGGACTGGAAACACCATATATTTT
CASSYRTGNTIYF
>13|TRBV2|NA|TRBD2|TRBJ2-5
TGTGCCAGCGGACTAGCGAACCAAGAGACCCAGTACTTC
CASGLANQETQYF
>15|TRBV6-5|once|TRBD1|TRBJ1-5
TGTGCCAGCAGTCCCGGGACAGGGCTCAATCAGCCCCAGCATTTT
CASSPGTGLNQPQHF
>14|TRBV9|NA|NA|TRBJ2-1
TGTGCCAGCAGCGTAACAGGTACGGTAAATGAGCAGTTCTTC
CASSVTGTVNEQFF
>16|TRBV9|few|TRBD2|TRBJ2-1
TGTGCCAGCAGCGTAGTGACTAGCGGGCTCTACAATGAGCAGTTCTTC
CASSVVTSGLYNEQFF
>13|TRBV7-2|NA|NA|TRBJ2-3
TGTGCCAGCACCGGGAGCGTCACAGATACGCAGTATTTT
CASTGSVTDTQYF
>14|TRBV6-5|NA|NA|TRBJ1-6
TGTGCCAGCAGTTACTGGGGTGCGAATTCACCCCTCCACTTT
CASSYWGANSPLHF
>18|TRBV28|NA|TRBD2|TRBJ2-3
TGTGCCAGCAGTTTTCGGGTAGCGGGAGATTATAACACAGATACGCAGTATTTT
CASSFRVAGDYNTDTQYF
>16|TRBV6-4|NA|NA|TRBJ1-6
TGTGCCAGTGACGACCTGATCTGGGGTTGTAATTCACCCCTCCACTTT
CASDDLIWGCNSPLHF
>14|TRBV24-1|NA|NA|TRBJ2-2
TGTGCCACCAGTGATTTGGGGAGAACCGGGGAGCTGTTTTTT
CATSDLGRTGELFF
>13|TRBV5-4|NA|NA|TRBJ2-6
TGTGCCAGCAGGCGATCTGGGGCCAACGTCCTGACTTTC
CASRRSGANVLTF
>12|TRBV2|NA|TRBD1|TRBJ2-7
TGTGCCAGCAGGGGGACAGGGGGCGAGCAGTACTTC
CASRGTGGEQYF
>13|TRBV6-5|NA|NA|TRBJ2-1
TGTGCCAGCAGTTACCACCTAACGTATGAGCAGTTCTTC
CASSYHLTYEQFF
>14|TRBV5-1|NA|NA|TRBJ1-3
TGCGCCAGCAGCCCGCAGGATACTGGAAACACCATATATTTT
CASSPQDTGNTIYF
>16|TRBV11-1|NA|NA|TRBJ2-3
TGTGCCAGCAGCTTAGCACTGGGGGCTAGCACAGATACGCAGTATTTT
CASSLALGASTDTQYF
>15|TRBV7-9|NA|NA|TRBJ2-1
TGTGCCAGCAGCCCCCCTGGAGGTGCCTACAATGAGCAGTTCTTC
CASSPPGGAYNEQFF
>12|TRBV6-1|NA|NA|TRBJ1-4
TGTGCCAGCAGTGAAGCAAGGGAAAAACTGTTTTTT
CASSEAREKLFF
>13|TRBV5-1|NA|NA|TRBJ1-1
TGCGCCAGCAGCTCAGACACCTACACTGAAGCTTTCTTT
CASSSDTYTEAFF
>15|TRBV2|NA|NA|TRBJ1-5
TGTGCCAGCAGTGGGGTCAGGAATAGCAATCAGCCCCAGCATTTT
CASSGVRNSNQPQHF
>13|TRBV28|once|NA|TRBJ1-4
TGTGCCAGCAGCGGGCCAACTAATGAAAAACTGTTTTTT
CASSGPTNEKLFF
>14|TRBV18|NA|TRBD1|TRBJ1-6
TGTGCCAGCTCACCGGCAGGGGGGAATTCACCCCTCCACTTT
CASSPAGGNSPLHF
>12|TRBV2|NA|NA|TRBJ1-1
TGTGCCAGCAGTGATCACAATGTGCGAGCTTTCTTT
CASSDHNVRAFF